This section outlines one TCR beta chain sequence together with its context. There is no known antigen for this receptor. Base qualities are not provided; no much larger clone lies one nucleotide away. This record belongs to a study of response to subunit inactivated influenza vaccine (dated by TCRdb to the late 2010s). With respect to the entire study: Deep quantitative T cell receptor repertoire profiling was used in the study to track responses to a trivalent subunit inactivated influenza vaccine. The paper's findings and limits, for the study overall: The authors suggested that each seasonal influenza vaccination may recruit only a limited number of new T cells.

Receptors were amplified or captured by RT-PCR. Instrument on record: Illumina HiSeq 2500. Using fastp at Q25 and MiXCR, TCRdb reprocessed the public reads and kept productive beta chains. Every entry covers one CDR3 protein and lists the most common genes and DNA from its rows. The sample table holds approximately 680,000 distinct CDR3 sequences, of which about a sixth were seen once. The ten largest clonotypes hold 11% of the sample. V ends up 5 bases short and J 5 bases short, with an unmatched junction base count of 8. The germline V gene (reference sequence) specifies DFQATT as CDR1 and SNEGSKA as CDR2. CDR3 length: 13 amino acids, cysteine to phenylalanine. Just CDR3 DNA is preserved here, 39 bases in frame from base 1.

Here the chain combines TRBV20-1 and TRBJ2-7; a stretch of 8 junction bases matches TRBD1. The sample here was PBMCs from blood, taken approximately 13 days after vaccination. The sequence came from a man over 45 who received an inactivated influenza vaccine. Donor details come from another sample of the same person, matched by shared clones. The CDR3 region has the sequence CSADRGVKNEQYF. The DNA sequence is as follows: TGCAGTGCTGACAGGGGAGTCAAAAACGAGCAGTACTTC.